A selection of T cell receptor beta chains follows, all from one sample in a study of T cell responses to AZD1222 COVID-19 vaccine. Measured with immunoSEQ multiplex PCR; TCRdb has only the in-frame clones, and not every one. The sample consists of 120,000 to 150,000 clones, more than 75% of them appearing once. The starting material was peripheral blood, obtained on day 0 of MenACWY control vaccination. These receptors were collected from an adult in good health. CDR3s include the opening cysteine and the closing phenylalanine or tryptophan. The order of the fields is clone size, CDR3 length, D gene, V gene, J gene, CDR3 protein, CDR3 DNA. The D gene is left open where the match is weak. The size field is filled for only some rows; it gives once, few, many or a size class.

size: once
length: 17
D: NA
V: TRBV2
J: TRBJ1-1
CDR3: CASSRQAGGGLNTEAFF
DNA: TGTGCCAGCAGCCGCCAAGCGGGGGGCGGATTGAACACTGAAGCTTTCTTT

size: NA
length: 17
D: NA
V: TRBV15
J: TRBJ2-1
CDR3: CATSRVLGQGGYNEQFF
DNA: TGTGCCACCAGCAGAGTCCTGGGCCAGGGCGGCTACAATGAGCAGTTCTTC

size: NA
length: 14
D: NA
V: TRBV7-9
J: TRBJ1-4
CDR3: CASSLDSNNEKLFF
DNA: TGTGCCAGCAGCTTAGACAGCAATAATGAAAAACTGTTTTTT

size: few
length: 13
D: NA
V: TRBV6-5
J: TRBJ1-4
CDR3: CASSLGGHGKLFF
DNA: TGTGCCAGCAGTTTGGGAGGTCACGGAAAACTGTTTTTT

size: NA
length: 15
D: TRBD1
V: TRBV4-2
J: TRBJ2-5
CDR3: CASSQGQGAGETQYF
DNA: TGTGCCAGCAGCCAAGGACAGGGGGCTGGTGAGACCCAGTACTTC

size: NA
length: 16
D: NA
V: TRBV24-1
J: TRBJ2-2
CDR3: CATSDWRGRRTGELFF
DNA: TGTGCCACCAGTGATTGGAGGGGGCGGCGAACCGGGGAGCTGTTTTTT

size: NA
length: 17
D: NA
V: TRBV3-1/TRBV3-2
J: TRBJ2-3
CDR3: CASSLIHSSGVADTQYF
DNA: TGTGCCAGCAGCCTCATCCATTCATCGGGGGTCGCAGATACGCAGTATTTT

size: NA
length: 15
D: TRBD1
V: TRBV25-1
J: TRBJ2-3
CDR3: CASSERTGPMDTQYF
DNA: TGTGCCAGCAGTGAGCGGACAGGACCCATGGATACGCAGTATTTT

size: NA
length: 14
D: NA
V: TRBV2
J: TRBJ2-5
CDR3: CATEPRGGVETQYF
DNA: TGTGCCACCGAGCCACGAGGGGGTGTAGAGACCCAGTACTTC

size: NA
length: 15
D: NA
V: TRBV9
J: TRBJ2-1
CDR3: CASSVDGTLYNEQFF
DNA: TGTGCCAGCAGCGTAGATGGGACCCTTTACAATGAGCAGTTCTTC

size: NA
length: 12
D: NA
V: TRBV3-1/TRBV3-2
J: TRBJ2-3
CDR3: CASSQHPDTQYF
DNA: TGTGCCAGCAGCCAACACCCAGATACGCAGTATTTT

size: NA
length: 14
D: NA
V: TRBV4-1
J: TRBJ1-5
CDR3: CASSWGGSNQPQHF
DNA: TGCGCCAGCAGCTGGGGGGGTAGCAATCAGCCCCAGCATTTT

size: once
length: 16
D: NA
V: TRBV7-9
J: TRBJ1-6
CDR3: CASSPDLGPYNSPLHF
DNA: TGTGCCAGCAGCCCGGACCTAGGTCCCTATAATTCACCCCTCCACTTT

size: once
length: 14
D: TRBD1
V: TRBV25-1
J: TRBJ2-3
CDR3: CASRTGGSRDTQYF
DNA: TGTGCCAGCAGGACAGGGGGCTCTCGGGATACGCAGTATTTT

size: NA
length: 16
D: NA
V: TRBV5-4
J: TRBJ2-2
CDR3: CASSPTPRVEAGELFF
DNA: TGTGCCAGCAGCCCCACCCCCAGGGTAGAGGCCGGGGAGCTGTTTTTT

size: NA
length: 15
D: TRBD2
V: TRBV7-3
J: TRBJ2-5
CDR3: CASSLTPQRGETQYF
DNA: TGTGCCAGCAGCTTAACCCCCCAGCGGGGGGAGACCCAGTACTTC

size: few
length: 13
D: NA
V: TRBV19
J: TRBJ1-1
CDR3: CASSIRPEAEAFF
DNA: TGTGCCAGTAGTATAAGGCCAGAGGCTGAAGCTTTCTTT

size: NA
length: 16
D: NA
V: TRBV2
J: TRBJ2-5
CDR3: CASSSIVNGLQETQYF
DNA: TGTGCCAGCAGCTCCATTGTGAACGGGTTACAAGAGACCCAGTACTTC

size: NA
length: 14
D: NA
V: TRBV6-5
J: TRBJ1-6
CDR3: CASSYRERDSPLHF
DNA: TGTGCCAGCAGTTACCGCGAGCGGGATTCACCCCTCCACTTT

size: NA
length: 15
D: TRBD1
V: TRBV9
J: TRBJ2-1
CDR3: CASSAGQGAGNEQFF
DNA: TGTGCCAGCAGCGCAGGACAGGGGGCGGGCAATGAGCAGTTCTTC

size: NA
length: 16
D: TRBD1
V: TRBV19
J: TRBJ1-2
CDR3: CASSIRDRSPNYGYTF
DNA: TGTGCCAGTAGCATCCGGGACAGGAGCCCTAACTATGGCTACACCTTC

size: NA
length: 15
D: TRBD2
V: TRBV6-5
J: TRBJ2-1
CDR3: CASSPSSGIYNEQFF
DNA: TGTGCCAGCAGTCCTTCTAGCGGAATCTACAATGAGCAGTTCTTC

size: NA
length: 14
D: NA
V: TRBV3-1/TRBV3-2
J: TRBJ1-2
CDR3: CASSALLGGYGYTF
DNA: TGTGCCAGCAGCGCTCTGCTCGGGGGCTATGGCTACACCTTC

size: once
length: 15
D: NA
V: TRBV5-6
J: TRBJ1-1
CDR3: CASSSRGRGWTEAFF
DNA: TGTGCCAGCAGCTCCAGGGGACGGGGTTGGACTGAAGCTTTCTTT

size: NA
length: 15
D: NA
V: TRBV4-1
J: TRBJ1-1
CDR3: CASSQGGGGGTEAFF
DNA: TGCGCCAGCAGCCAAGGTGGGGGAGGGGGCACTGAAGCTTTCTTT

size: NA
length: 14
D: NA
V: TRBV5-1
J: TRBJ2-2
CDR3: CASSFTGNTGELFF
DNA: TGCGCCAGCAGCTTTACAGGGAACACCGGGGAGCTGTTTTTT

size: NA
length: 17
D: TRBD1
V: TRBV3-1/TRBV3-2
J: TRBJ2-2
CDR3: CASSQVPGGSTTGELFF
DNA: TGTGCCAGCAGCCAGGTCCCAGGGGGTTCGACCACCGGGGAGCTGTTTTTT

size: NA
length: 11
D: NA
V: TRBV12-3/TRBV12-4
J: TRBJ2-3
CDR3: CASRLSDTQYF
DNA: TGTGCCAGCAGACTATCAGATACGCAGTATTTT

size: NA
length: 17
D: TRBD1
V: TRBV19
J: TRBJ1-6
CDR3: CASNPAPGGAYNSPLHF
DNA: TGTGCCAGTAACCCAGCCCCAGGGGGCGCGTATAATTCACCCCTCCACTTT

size: NA
length: 12
D: NA
V: TRBV12-3/TRBV12-4
J: TRBJ2-1
CDR3: CASSLGRGTPFF
DNA: TGTGCCAGCAGTTTAGGTCGCGGTACCCCGTTCTTC

size: NA
length: 17
D: NA
V: TRBV6-1
J: TRBJ1-4
CDR3: CASSVSRRGATNEKLFF
DNA: TGTGCCAGCAGTGTTTCGCGCCGAGGAGCAACTAATGAAAAACTGTTTTTT

size: NA
length: 11
D: NA
V: TRBV12-5
J: TRBJ1-2
CDR3: CASGKEGGYTF
DNA: TGTGCTAGTGGTAAGGAAGGTGGCTACACCTTC

size: NA
length: 17
D: NA
V: TRBV19
J: TRBJ2-2
CDR3: CASSIDLSPSYPGELFF
DNA: TGTGCCAGTAGTATAGATCTATCGCCCTCCTATCCCGGGGAGCTGTTTTTT

size: NA
length: 15
D: NA
V: TRBV7-8
J: TRBJ1-3
CDR3: CASSLAISSGNTIYF
DNA: TGTGCCAGCAGCTTAGCAATTTCCTCTGGAAACACCATATATTTT

size: NA
length: 15
D: NA
V: TRBV15
J: TRBJ1-2
CDR3: CATSREGSLNYGYTF
DNA: TGTGCCACCAGCAGAGAAGGTTCCCTGAACTATGGCTACACCTTC

size: few
length: 13
D: NA
V: TRBV6-6
J: TRBJ1-4
CDR3: CASSYWSNEKLFF
DNA: TGTGCCAGCAGTTACTGGTCTAATGAAAAACTGTTTTTT

size: NA
length: 15
D: NA
V: TRBV19
J: TRBJ2-2
CDR3: CASSIGTSNTGELFF
DNA: TGTGCCAGTAGTATAGGGACAAGCAACACCGGGGAGCTGTTTTTT

size: NA
length: 15
D: NA
V: TRBV28
J: TRBJ1-4
CDR3: CASSLLVGFNEKLFF
DNA: TGTGCCAGCAGTTTATTGGTGGGGTTTAATGAAAAACTGTTTTTT

size: NA
length: 16
D: NA
V: TRBV19
J: TRBJ1-3
CDR3: CASSIDLGRPGNTIYF
DNA: TGTGCCAGTAGTATAGATCTTGGCAGACCTGGAAACACCATATATTTT

size: NA
length: 14
D: NA
V: TRBV7-9
J: TRBJ1-3
CDR3: CASSYGTSGNTIYF
DNA: TGTGCCAGCAGCTACGGGACTTCTGGAAACACCATATATTTT

size: NA
length: 13
D: NA
V: TRBV11-3
J: TRBJ1-3
CDR3: CASSLQTGNTIYF
DNA: TGTGCCAGCAGCCTACAAACGGGAAACACCATATATTTT

size: NA
length: 13
D: NA
V: TRBV2
J: TRBJ1-2
CDR3: CASTVMARRGYTF
DNA: TGTGCCTCTACGGTCATGGCACGGAGGGGCTACACCTTC

size: NA
length: 16
D: NA
V: TRBV5-6
J: TRBJ1-2
CDR3: CASSPTSVGRGYGYTF
DNA: TGTGCCAGCAGCCCGACTTCGGTAGGGCGGGGCTATGGCTACACCTTC

size: NA
length: 13
D: NA
V: TRBV2
J: TRBJ1-2
CDR3: CASSESGTYGYTF
DNA: TGTGCCAGCAGTGAATCAGGGACTTATGGCTACACCTTC

size: NA
length: 15
D: TRBD1
V: TRBV4-2
J: TRBJ1-2
CDR3: CASSPLGGQGGGYTF
DNA: TGTGCCAGCAGCCCTTTAGGAGGACAGGGGGGTGGCTACACCTTC